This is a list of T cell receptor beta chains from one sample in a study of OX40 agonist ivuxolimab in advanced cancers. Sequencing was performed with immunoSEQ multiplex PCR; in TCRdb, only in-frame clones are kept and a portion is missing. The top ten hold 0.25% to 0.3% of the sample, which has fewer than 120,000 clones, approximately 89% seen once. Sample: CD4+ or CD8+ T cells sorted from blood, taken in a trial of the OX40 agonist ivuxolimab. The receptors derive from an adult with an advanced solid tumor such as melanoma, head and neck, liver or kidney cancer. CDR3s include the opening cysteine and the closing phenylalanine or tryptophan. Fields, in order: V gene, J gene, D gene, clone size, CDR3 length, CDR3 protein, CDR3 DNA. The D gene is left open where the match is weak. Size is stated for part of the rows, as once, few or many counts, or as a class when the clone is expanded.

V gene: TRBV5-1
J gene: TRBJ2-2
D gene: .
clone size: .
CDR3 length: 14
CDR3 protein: CASRLGTNTGELFF
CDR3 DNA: TGCGCCAGCAGACTTGGGACTAACACCGGGGAGCTGTTTTTT

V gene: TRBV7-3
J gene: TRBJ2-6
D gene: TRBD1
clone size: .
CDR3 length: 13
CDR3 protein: CASSVSGTGDLTF
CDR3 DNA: TGTGCCAGCAGCGTAAGTGGGACAGGGGACCTGACTTTC

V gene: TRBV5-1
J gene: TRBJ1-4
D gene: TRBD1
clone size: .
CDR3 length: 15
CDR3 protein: CASSLTTGTDEKLFF
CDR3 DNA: TGCGCCAGCAGCCTGACAACCGGGACAGACGAAAAACTGTTTTTT

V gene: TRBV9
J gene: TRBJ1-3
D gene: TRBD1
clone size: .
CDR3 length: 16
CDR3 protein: CASSEGQGATGNTIYF
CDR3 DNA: TGTGCCAGCAGCGAGGGACAGGGGGCAACTGGAAACACCATATATTTT

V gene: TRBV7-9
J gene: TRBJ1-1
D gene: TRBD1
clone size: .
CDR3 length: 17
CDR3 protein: CASSLGRTGSGDTEAFF
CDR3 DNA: TGTGCCAGCAGCTTGGGGCGGACAGGGTCTGGGGACACTGAAGCTTTCTTT

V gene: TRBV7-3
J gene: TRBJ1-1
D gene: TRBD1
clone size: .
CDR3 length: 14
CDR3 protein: CASSPGGLNTEAFF
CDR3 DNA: TGTGCCAGCAGCCCAGGGGGCCTGAACACTGAAGCTTTCTTT

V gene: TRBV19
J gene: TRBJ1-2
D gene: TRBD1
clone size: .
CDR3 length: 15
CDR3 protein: CASSFRDRGRDGYTF
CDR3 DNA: TGTGCCAGTAGTTTCCGGGACAGGGGGCGCGATGGCTACACCTTC

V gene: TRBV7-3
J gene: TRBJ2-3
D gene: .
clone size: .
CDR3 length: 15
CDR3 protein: CASSLRGPSTDTQYF
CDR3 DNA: TGTGCCAGCAGCTTGCGGGGCCCTTCCACAGATACGCAGTATTTT

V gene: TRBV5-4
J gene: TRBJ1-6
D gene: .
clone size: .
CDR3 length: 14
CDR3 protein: CASGQPRDNSPLHF
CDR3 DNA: TGTGCCAGCGGACAGCCGAGAGACAATTCACCCCTCCACTTT

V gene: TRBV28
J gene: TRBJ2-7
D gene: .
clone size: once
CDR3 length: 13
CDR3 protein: CASRDPYSYEQYF
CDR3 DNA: TGTGCCAGCCGGGACCCTTACTCCTACGAGCAGTACTTC

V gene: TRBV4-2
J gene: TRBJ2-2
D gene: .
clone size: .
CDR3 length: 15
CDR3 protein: CASSQEDIRTGELFF
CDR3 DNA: TGTGCCAGCAGCCAAGAGGACATACGCACCGGGGAGCTGTTTTTT

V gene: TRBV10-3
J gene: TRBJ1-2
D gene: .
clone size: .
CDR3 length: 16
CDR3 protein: CAISDVDRRTNYGYTF
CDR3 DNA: TGTGCCATCAGTGATGTCGACAGGCGGACCAACTATGGCTACACCTTC

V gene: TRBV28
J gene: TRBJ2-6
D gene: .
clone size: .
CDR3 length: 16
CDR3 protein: CASREFGSAGANVLTF
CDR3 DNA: TGTGCCAGCAGGGAATTCGGGAGCGCTGGGGCCAACGTCCTGACTTTC

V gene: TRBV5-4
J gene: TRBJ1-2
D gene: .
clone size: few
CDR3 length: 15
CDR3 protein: CASSLLDGRGNGYTF
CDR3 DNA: TGTGCCAGCAGCTTGTTAGACGGAAGAGGGAATGGCTACACCTTC

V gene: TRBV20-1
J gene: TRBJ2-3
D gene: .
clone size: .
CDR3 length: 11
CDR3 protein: CSARWGDTQYF
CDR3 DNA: TGCAGTGCTAGATGGGGAGATACGCAGTATTTT

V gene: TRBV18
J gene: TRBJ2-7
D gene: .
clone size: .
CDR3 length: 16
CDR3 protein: CASSRSATGPSYEQYF
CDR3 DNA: TGTGCCAGCTCACGCTCCGCTACAGGGCCCTCCTACGAGCAGTACTTC

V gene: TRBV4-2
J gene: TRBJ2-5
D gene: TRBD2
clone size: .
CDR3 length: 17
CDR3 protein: CASSQDRSGGLQETQYF
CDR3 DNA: TGTGCCAGCAGCCAAGATAGGAGCGGGGGCCTCCAAGAGACCCAGTACTTC

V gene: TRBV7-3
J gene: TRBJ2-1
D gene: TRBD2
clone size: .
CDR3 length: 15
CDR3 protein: CASSLGAGVQGEQFF
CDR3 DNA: TGTGCCAGCAGCTTAGGAGCGGGAGTCCAGGGTGAGCAGTTCTTC

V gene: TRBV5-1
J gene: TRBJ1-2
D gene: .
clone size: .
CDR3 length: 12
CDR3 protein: CASSLSGEGYTF
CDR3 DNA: TGCGCCAGCAGCTTGTCAGGGGAAGGCTACACCTTC

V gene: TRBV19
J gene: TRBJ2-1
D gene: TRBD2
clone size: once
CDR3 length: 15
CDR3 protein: CASRSGRESYNEQFF
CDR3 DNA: TGTGCCAGTAGAAGCGGGAGGGAATCCTACAATGAGCAGTTCTTC

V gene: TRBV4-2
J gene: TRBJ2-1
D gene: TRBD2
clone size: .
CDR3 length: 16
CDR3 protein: CASSFRTSGGSDEQFF
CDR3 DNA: TGTGCCAGCAGCTTCCGGACTAGCGGGGGAAGTGATGAGCAGTTCTTC

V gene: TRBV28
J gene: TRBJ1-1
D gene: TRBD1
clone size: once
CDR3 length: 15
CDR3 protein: CASSIPGQGKTEAFF
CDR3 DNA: TGTGCCAGCAGTATTCCGGGACAGGGGAAGACTGAAGCTTTCTTT

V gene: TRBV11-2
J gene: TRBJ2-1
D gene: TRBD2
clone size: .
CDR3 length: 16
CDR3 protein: CASSWSTSGGINEQFF
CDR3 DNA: TGTGCCAGCAGCTGGTCGACTAGCGGGGGAATCAATGAGCAGTTCTTC

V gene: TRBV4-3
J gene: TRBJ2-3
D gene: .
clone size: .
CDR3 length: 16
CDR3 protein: CASSQDLHREENTQYF
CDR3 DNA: TGCGCCAGCAGCCAAGATCTCCACAGGGAAGAAAATACGCAGTATTTT

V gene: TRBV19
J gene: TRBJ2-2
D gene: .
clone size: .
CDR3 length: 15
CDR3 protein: CASSIWGKSTGELFF
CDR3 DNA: TGTGCCAGTAGTATATGGGGGAAATCCACCGGGGAGCTGTTTTTT

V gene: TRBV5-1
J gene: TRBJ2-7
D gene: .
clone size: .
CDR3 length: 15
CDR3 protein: CASSLLEGPPYEQYF
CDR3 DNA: TGCGCCAGCAGCTTGTTGGAGGGCCCTCCCTACGAGCAGTACTTC

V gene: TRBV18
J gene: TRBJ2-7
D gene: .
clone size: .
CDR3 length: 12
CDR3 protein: CASSPGAGEQYF
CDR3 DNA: TGTGCCAGCTCACCCGGGGCGGGCGAGCAGTACTTC

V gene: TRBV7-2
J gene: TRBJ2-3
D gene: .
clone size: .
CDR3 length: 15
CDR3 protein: CASSSTLALADTQYF
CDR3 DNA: TGTGCCAGCAGCTCTACGCTCGCCCTCGCAGATACGCAGTATTTT

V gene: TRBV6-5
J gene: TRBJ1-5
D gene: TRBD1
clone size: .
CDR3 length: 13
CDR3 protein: CASRSDRGQPQHF
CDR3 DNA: TGTGCCAGCAGATCCGACAGGGGGCAGCCCCAGCATTTT

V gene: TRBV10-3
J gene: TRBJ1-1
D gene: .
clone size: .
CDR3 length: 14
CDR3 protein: CAIRGLSDSSEAFF
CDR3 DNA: TGTGCCATCAGGGGGCTATCCGACAGCTCTGAAGCTTTCTTT

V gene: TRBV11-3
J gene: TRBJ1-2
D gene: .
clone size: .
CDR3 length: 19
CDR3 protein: CASSLGSYQYVGFPYGYTF
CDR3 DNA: TGTGCCAGCAGCTTAGGTTCCTACCAGTACGTCGGCTTCCCCTATGGCTACACCTTC

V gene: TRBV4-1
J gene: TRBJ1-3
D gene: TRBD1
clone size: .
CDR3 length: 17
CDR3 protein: CASSARVTGNSGNTIYF
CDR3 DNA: TGCGCCAGCAGCGCGAGAGTGACAGGGAACTCTGGAAACACCATATATTTT

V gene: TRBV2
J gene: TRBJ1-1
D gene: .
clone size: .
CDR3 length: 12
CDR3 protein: CASLKEGTEAFF
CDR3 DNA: TGTGCCAGCCTTAAAGAAGGCACTGAAGCTTTCTTT

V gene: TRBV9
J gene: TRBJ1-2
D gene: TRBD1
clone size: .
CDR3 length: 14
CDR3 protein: CASSGQGTNYGYTF
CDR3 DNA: TGTGCCAGCAGCGGACAGGGAACTAACTATGGCTACACCTTC

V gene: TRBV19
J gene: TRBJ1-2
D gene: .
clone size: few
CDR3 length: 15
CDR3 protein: CASSLPGLQGYGYTF
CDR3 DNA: TGTGCCAGTAGTTTACCCGGGCTCCAGGGCTATGGCTACACCTTC

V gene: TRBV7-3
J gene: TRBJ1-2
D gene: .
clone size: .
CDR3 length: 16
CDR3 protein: CASSLVGSSGNYGYTF
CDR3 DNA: TGTGCCAGCAGCTTAGTTGGGTCGTCGGGAAACTATGGCTACACCTTC

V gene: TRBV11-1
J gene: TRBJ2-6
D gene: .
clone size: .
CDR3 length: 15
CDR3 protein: CASSPTISGANVLTF
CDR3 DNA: TGTGCCAGCAGCCCGACGATCTCTGGGGCCAACGTCCTGACTTTC

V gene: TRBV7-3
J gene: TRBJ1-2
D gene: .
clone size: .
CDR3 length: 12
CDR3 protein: CASRGQYGGYTF
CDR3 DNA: TGTGCCAGCAGAGGACAATACGGCGGCTACACCTTC

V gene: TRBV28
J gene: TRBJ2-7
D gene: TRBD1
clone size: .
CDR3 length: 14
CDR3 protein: CASSFPTGSYEQYF
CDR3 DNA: TGTGCCAGCAGTTTTCCGACAGGGTCCTACGAGCAGTACTTC

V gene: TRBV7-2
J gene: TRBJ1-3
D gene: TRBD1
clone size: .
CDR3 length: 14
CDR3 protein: CASSSTGTGNTIYF
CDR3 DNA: TGTGCCAGCAGCTCGACAGGGACTGGAAACACCATATATTTT